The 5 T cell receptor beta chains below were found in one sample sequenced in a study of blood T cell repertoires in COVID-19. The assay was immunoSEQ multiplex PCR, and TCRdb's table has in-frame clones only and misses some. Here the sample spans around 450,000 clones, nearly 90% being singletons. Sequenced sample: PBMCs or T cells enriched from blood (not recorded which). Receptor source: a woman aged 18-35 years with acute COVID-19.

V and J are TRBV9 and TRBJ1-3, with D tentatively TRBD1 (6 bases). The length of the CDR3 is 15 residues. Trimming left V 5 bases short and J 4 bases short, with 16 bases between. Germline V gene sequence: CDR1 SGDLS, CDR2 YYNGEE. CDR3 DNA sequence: TGTGCCAGCAGTGCGAACTACAGGGTAGGAAACACCATATATTTT. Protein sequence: CASSANYRVGNTIYF.

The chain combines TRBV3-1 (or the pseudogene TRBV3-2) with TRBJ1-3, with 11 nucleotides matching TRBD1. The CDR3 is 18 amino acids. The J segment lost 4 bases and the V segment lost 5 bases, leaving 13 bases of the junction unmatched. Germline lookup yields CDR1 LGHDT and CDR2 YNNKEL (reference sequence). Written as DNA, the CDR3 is TGTGCCAGCAGCTCCGGGACAGGGGGGTCGGCGTCGGGAAACACCATATATTTT. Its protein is CASSSGTGGSASGNTIYF.

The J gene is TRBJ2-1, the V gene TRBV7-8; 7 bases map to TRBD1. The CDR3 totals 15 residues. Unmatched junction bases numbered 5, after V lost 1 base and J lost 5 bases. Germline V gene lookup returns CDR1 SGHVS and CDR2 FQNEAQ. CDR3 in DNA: TGTGCCAGCAGCTTAGTATCCGGACAGGACAATGAGCAGTTCTTC. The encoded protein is CASSLVSGQDNEQFF.

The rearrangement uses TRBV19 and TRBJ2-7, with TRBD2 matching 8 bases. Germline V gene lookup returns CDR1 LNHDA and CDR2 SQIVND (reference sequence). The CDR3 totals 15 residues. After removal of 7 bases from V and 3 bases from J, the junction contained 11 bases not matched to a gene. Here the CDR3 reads CASNANAGGIYEQYF. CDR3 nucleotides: TGTGCCAGTAACGCGAATGCGGGAGGTATCTACGAGCAGTACTTC.

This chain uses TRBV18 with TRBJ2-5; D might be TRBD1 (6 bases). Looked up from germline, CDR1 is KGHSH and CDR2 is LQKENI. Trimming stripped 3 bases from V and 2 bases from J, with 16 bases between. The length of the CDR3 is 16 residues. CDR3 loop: CASSPTQGWGQETQYF. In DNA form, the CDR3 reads TGTGCCAGCTCACCGACACAGGGCTGGGGGCAAGAGACCCAGTACTTC.